The 23 T cell receptor beta chains presented below share a single source sample, sequenced in a study of neurological immune-mediated disorders (dated by TCRdb to the late 2010s). The library was built by means of 5' RACE. The listed sequencing device is Illumina HiSeq 2500. TCRdb reprocessed the public reads (quality trimming at Q25 with fastp, clone calling with MiXCR) and kept in-frame beta chains. A single entry per CDR3 protein holds the most common genes and DNA from its merged rows. This sample gives some 38,000 distinct CDR3 sequences in total; about 14% of them show up just once. Over 20% of the sample comes from the top ten. The material sequenced was PBMCs. The origin of the receptors is a woman between 45 and 60 years old with HTLV-1-associated myelopathy (HAM/TSP).

Ten or more counts support this clonotype. The chain carries TRBV12-3 or TRBV12-4 and TRBJ1-1, with D hard to call. V lost 1 base, J lost 10 bases, and 10 bases lay in between. This CDR3 contains 12 residues. The CDR3 sequence is CASSLDLGLAFF. The CDR3 nucleotides read TGTGCCAGCAGTTTAGATCTGGGATTAGCTTTCTTT.

There are many counts of this clonotype. The V call is TRBV4-3, the J call TRBJ1-2, with TRBD1 matching over 9 bases. The germline V gene encodes CDR1 LGHNA and CDR2 YSLEER. Trimming took 0 bases from V and 7 from J; bases not matched to a gene: 6. CDR3 length: 15 amino acids. The CDR3 coding sequence is TGCGCCAGCAGCCAAGAAACGGGACAGGGTCGTGGCTACACCTTC. Its protein is CASSQETGQGRGYTF.

The sample holds many counts of this clonotype. The V and J genes are TRBV7-2 and TRBJ2-5; D might be TRBD2 (5 bases). CDR1 is SGHTA, CDR2 FQGNSA, per germline. Trimming took off 1 base at V and 5 bases at J, with 14 bases between the two ends. The CDR3 length is 15 residues. The DNA of the CDR3 is TGTGCCAGCAGCTTAGAGGCGAGGGATAGGGAGACCCAGTACTTC. Encoded protein: CASSLEARDRETQYF.

In its sample, this clonotype is medium-sized. J is TRBJ1-6 and V is TRBV5-5, with TRBD1 identical over 10 bases. This CDR3 is built from 15 residues. J was trimmed by 19 bases and V by 0 bases; bases with no gene match: 13. In germline, CDR1 is SGHKS, CDR2 YYEKEE (reference sequence). CDR3 sequence (DNA): TGTGCCAGCAGCTTGGCTGGACCGGGACAGGGGCCATTTCACTTT. Amino acids: CASSLAGPGQGPFHF.

This clonotype was seen ten or more times. This chain connects TRBV5-1 to TRBJ2-1, with TRBD1 identical over 7 bases. This CDR3 spans 15 amino acids. Germline lookup yields CDR1 SGHRS and CDR2 YFSETQ. Unmatched junction bases numbered 3, after V lost 3 bases and J lost 0 bases. CDR3 residues: CASSSGQSSYNEQFF. The CDR3 DNA reads as TGCGCCAGCAGCTCGGGACAGAGCTCCTACAATGAGCAGTTCTTC.

This clonotype was observed many times. This chain uses TRBV19 with TRBJ2-1, with TRBD2 identical over 11 bases. CDR3 length equals 15 residues. Germline-derived CDR1 and CDR2 are LNHDA and SQIVND (reference sequence). V lost 4 bases to trimming and J lost 4 bases; unmatched junction nucleotides: 3. CDR3 nucleotide sequence: TGTGCCAGTAGTACCGGGACTAGCGGTTACAATGAGCAGTTCTTC. Translating it yields CASSTGTSGYNEQFF.

This clonotype has ten or more counts. The V gene is TRBV25-1, the J gene TRBJ1-1, with TRBD1 matching over 7 bases. The CDR3 spans 15 residues. Germline lookup yields CDR1 MGHDK and CDR2 SYGVNS. V lost 6 bases and J lost 0; bases outside the gene matches: 7. The CDR3 DNA reads as TGTGCCAGCAGCGGATCCGGGACAGTGAACACTGAAGCTTTCTTT. Protein sequence: CASSGSGTVNTEAFF.

The chain uses TRBV2 and TRBJ1-3; D is undetermined. This CDR3 spans 15 amino acids. Germline-derived CDR1 and CDR2 are SNHLY and FYNNEI. In DNA form, the CDR3 reads TGTTTCAGCAGTGGGGAGGCCCTCTCTGGAAACACCATATATTTT. Its translation: CFSSGEALSGNTIYF. Full variable domain (missing parts from reference TRBV2 and TRBJ1-3): EPEVTQTPSHQVTQMGQEVILRCVPISNHLYFYWYRQILGQKVEFLVSFYNNEISEKSEIFDDQFSVERPDGSNFTLKIRSTKLEDSAMYFCFSSGEALSGNTIYFGEGSWLTVV.

This clonotype was observed many times. The genes are TRBV28 and TRBJ1-5; TRBD1 might be the D (5 bases). Between the trimmed V and J ends, which lost 8 bases and 4 bases, there was a span of 21 bases. The length of the CDR3 is 16 residues. From germline, CDR1 is MDHEN and CDR2 SYDVKM. As DNA, the CDR3 is TGTGCCAGCCAAGATCGGGGGAGAGTGAGTAATCAGCCCCAGCATTTT. Residues: CASQDRGRVSNQPQHF.

This clonotype was counted ten times or more. The gene calls are TRBV5-1 and TRBJ1-6; no definite D call. Germline V gives CDR1 SGHRS, CDR2 YFSETQ. CDR3 length equals 15 residues. V lost 2 bases and J 2 bases, leaving 8 bases between the germline ends. In DNA form, the CDR3 reads TGCGCCAGCAGCTTCGAGGAACCCTATAATTCACCCCTCCACTTT. Protein product: CASSFEEPYNSPLHF. The full variable domain, with the rest looked up from reference TRBV5-1 and TRBJ1-6, is KAGVTQTPRYLIKTRGQQVTLSCSPISGHRSVSWYQQTPGQGLQFLFEYFSETQRNKGNFPGRFSGRQFSNSRSEMNVSTLELGDSALYLCASSFEEPYNSPLHFGNGTRLTVT.

This clonotype was counted at least ten times. The rearrangement uses TRBV10-3 and TRBJ1-6, with D hard to call. The ends were cut back, 11 bases at V and 3 bases at J, with 11 bases in the middle. Germline assignment: CDR1 ENHRY and CDR2 SYGVKD. This CDR3 region has 13 residues. Here the CDR3 reads CAARPSYNSPLHF. The CDR3 DNA sequence: TGTGCCGCCAGGCCCAGCTATAATTCACCCCTCCACTTT.

This clonotype appeared many times. As DNA, the CDR3 is TGTGCCAGCAGCTCGCTAGCGGGGGGGCTGGCCAAAAACATTCAGTACTTC. Translation: CASSSLAGGLAKNIQYF. V is TRBV5-6 and J is TRBJ2-4; 12 nucleotides line up with TRBD2. The CDR3 is made up of 17 amino acids. Looked up from germline, CDR1 is SGHDT and CDR2 is YYEEEE. V dropped 3 bases and J dropped 1; count of bases not matched to a gene: 5.

This clonotype was seen at least ten times. This chain uses TRBV27 with TRBJ1-2; 7 nucleotides align to TRBD1. The germline CDR1 and CDR2 sequences are MNHEY and SMNVEV (reference sequence). This CDR3 region has 15 residues. V gave up 6 bases and J gave up 5 bases; unmatched junction bases: 12. For the CDR3, the DNA is TGTGCCAGCAGCCCCTCGGGACAGCAGTCTTATGGCTACACCTTC. Protein sequence: CASSPSGQQSYGYTF.

In its sample, this clonotype was seen many times. The V call is TRBV5-6, the J call TRBJ2-1; D uncertain. Trimming removed 1 base at V and 10 bases at J, with 6 bases between. This CDR3 has 11 residues. Germline V CDR1 and CDR2: SGHDT, YYEEEE. The CDR3 sequence is CASSLQQEQFF. The CDR3 DNA follows: TGTGCCAGCAGCTTGCAGCAGGAGCAGTTCTTC.

This clonotype was counted at least ten times. The genes are TRBV7-2 and TRBJ1-5, with a weak D call TRBD1 (6 bases). V gave up 3 bases and J gave up 4 bases, with 10 bases separating them. From germline, CDR1 is SGHTA and CDR2 FQGNSA. The CDR3 spans 14 residues. The CDR3 nucleotides are TGTGCCAGCAGCTTTGGCCAGGGGAATCAGCCCCAGCATTTT. Encoded protein: CASSFGQGNQPQHF.

This clonotype appeared many times. The rearrangement uses TRBV6-1 and TRBJ1-2; 7 positions agree with TRBD1. V was clipped by 8 bases and J by 1 base; unmatched bases: 1. This CDR3 contains 12 residues. Germline assignment: CDR1 MNHNS and CDR2 SASEGT. The DNA for the CDR3 is TGTGCCAGCGGGACAGTTAACTATGGCTACACCTTC. Its translation: CASGTVNYGYTF.

In this sample, this clonotype turned up many times. Germline is not matched at one junction end, which may reflect a read error. The V gene is TRBV4-2, the J gene TRBJ2-1; 9 bases are shared with TRBD2. Germline V gene sequence: CDR1 LGHNA, CDR2 YNFKEQ. The CDR3 loop spans 15 amino acids. CDR3 DNA: TGTGTCAGCAGCCAGCGGGGGGCCCATGTCAATGAGCAGTTCTTC. Its translation: CVSSQRGAHVNEQFF.

This clonotype was counted between two and nine times. This chain uses TRBV5-6 with TRBJ2-1; tentatively, D is TRBD1 or TRBD2 (5 bases each). Germline V CDR1 and CDR2: SGHDT, YYEEEE. This CDR3 region has 14 residues. Trimming removed 0 bases from V and 8 bases from J, with 12 bases in between. The CDR3: CASSLAIGADEQFF. CDR3 sequence (DNA): TGTGCCAGCAGCTTGGCCATCGGGGCGGATGAGCAGTTCTTC.

This clonotype occurred many times. The chain couples TRBV3-1 to TRBJ2-3; perhaps D is TRBD1 or TRBD2 (6 bases each). The ends were cut back, 0 bases at V and 4 bases at J, with 11 bases in the middle. The CDR3 length is 15 residues. CDR1 is LGHDT, CDR2 YNNKEL, per germline (reference sequence). The chain's CDR3 is CASSQERRGSDTQYF. CDR3 nucleotides: TGTGCCAGCAGCCAAGAGAGGAGGGGGTCAGATACGCAGTATTTT.

Many counts were recorded for this clonotype. The chain has TRBV11-2 and TRBJ2-5; 11 positions match TRBD2. V was pared by 5 bases and J by 3 bases, with 2 bases of the junction left unmatched. CDR1 is SGHAT and CDR2 is FQNNGV in the germline V gene. The CDR3 runs 14 residues. CDR3 bases: TGTGCCAGCAGCCGGGGACTAGCGGAAGAGACCCAGTACTTC. Translating gives CASSRGLAEETQYF. The complete variable domain, with remaining parts taken from reference TRBV11-2 and TRBJ2-5, reads EAGVAQSPRYKIIEKRQSVAFWCNPISGHATLYWYQQILGQGPKLLIQFQNNGVVDDSQLPKDRFSAERLKGVDSTLKIQPAKLEDSAVYLCASSRGLAEETQYFGPGTRLLVL.

This clonotype was picked up many times. The V gene is TRBV6-2 or TRBV6-3, the J gene TRBJ2-1; 9 positions match TRBD2. The CDR3 covers 15 residues. The ends lost 2 bases at V and 5 bases at J; junction bases unmatched: 4. Germline V gene lookup returns CDR1 MNHEY and CDR2 SVGEGT. CDR3 residues: CASSYVSGGNNEQFF. CDR3 sequence (DNA): TGTGCCAGCAGTTACGTTAGCGGGGGAAACAATGAGCAGTTCTTC.

This clonotype appeared many times. V gene TRBV7-2 combines with J gene TRBJ2-5, with no clear D. CDR3 length equals 13 residues. Trimming stripped 5 bases from V and 5 bases from J, with 12 bases between. Per germline, CDR1 SGHTA and CDR2 FQGNSA. The CDR3 reads CASSPPAKETQYF. The CDR3 nucleotides are TGTGCCAGCAGCCCTCCAGCGAAGGAGACCCAGTACTTC.

At least ten counts were recorded for this clonotype. The gene calls are TRBV6-2 or TRBV6-3 and TRBJ2-1; TRBD2 aligns across 10 bases. The germline gives CDR1 MNHEY, CDR2 SVGEGT. CDR3 length: 16 residues. Trimming cost V 5 bases and J 4 bases; bases outside gene matches: 8. The CDR3 DNA follows: TGTGCCAGCAGTCCCCATGGTAGCGGGGGGTACAATGAGCAGTTCTTC. It yields the protein CASSPHGSGGYNEQFF.